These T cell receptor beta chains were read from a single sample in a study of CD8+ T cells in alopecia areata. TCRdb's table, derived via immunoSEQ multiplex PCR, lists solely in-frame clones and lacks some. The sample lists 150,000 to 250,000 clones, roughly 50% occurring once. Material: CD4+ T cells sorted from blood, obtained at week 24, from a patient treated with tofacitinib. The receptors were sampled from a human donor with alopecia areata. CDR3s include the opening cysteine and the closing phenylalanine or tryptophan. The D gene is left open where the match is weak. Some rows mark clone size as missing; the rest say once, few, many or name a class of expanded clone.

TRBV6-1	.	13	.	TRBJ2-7	TGTGCCAGCAGTGAAAGTTGGCAGGGTGAGCAGTACTTC	CASSESWQGEQYF
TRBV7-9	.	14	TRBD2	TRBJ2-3	TGTGCCAGCAGCCTCGGGACTAGCGGAGATACGCAGTATTTT	CASSLGTSGDTQYF
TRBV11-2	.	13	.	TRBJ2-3	TGTGCCAGCAGCTTAGTGGGTCCAGATACGCAGTATTTT	CASSLVGPDTQYF
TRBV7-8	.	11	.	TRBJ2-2	TGTGCCAGCAGCTCCTACGGGGAGCTGTTTTTT	CASSSYGELFF
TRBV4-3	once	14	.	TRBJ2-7	TGCGCCAGCAGCCAAGCTCTAAGGGAGGACGAGCAGTACTTC	CASSQALREDEQYF
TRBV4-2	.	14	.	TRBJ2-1	TGTGCCAGCAGCCAGGGGGGACAGTACAATGAGCAGTTCTTC	CASSQGGQYNEQFF
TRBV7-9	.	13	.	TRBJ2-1	.	CASSSVGDGIAIF
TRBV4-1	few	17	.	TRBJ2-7	TGCGCCAGCAGCCGAGAGGGTTTTACTGACCGCTCCTACGAGCAGTACTTC	CASSREGFTDRSYEQYF
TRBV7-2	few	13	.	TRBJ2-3	TGTGCCAGCAGCCTGGGACCCCAAGATACGCAGTATTTT	CASSLGPQDTQYF
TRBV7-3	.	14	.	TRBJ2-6	TGTGCCAGCAGCATTTCTGGCCGCCTCAACGTCCTGACTTTC	CASSISGRLNVLTF
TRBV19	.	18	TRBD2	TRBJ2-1	TGTGCCAGTAGTACAGGCTCCTGGACTAGCGGGCGATACAATGAGCAGTTCTTC	CASSTGSWTSGRYNEQFF
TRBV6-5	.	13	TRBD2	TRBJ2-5	TGTGCCAGCAGTTCCCCGGGGGGGGAGACCCAGTACTTC	CASSSPGGETQYF
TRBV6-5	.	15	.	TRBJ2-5	TGTGCCAGCAGTTATAGGACCCCCACCCAAGAGACCCAGTACTTC	CASSYRTPTQETQYF
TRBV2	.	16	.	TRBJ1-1	TGTGCCAGCAACCCGCTGGGTTCCCCACTGAACACTGAAGCTTTCTTT	CASNPLGSPLNTEAFF
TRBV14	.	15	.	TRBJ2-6	TGTGCCAGCAGCCACAGCCCTTCTGGGGCCAACGTCCTGACTTTC	CASSHSPSGANVLTF
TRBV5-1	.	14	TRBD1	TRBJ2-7	TGCGCCAGCAGCTTAGGGGGCCTGGGCTACGAGCAGTACTTC	CASSLGGLGYEQYF
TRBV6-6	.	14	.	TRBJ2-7	TGTGCCAGCAGGTCGGGGCGGGGGCAATACGAGCAGTACTTC	CASRSGRGQYEQYF
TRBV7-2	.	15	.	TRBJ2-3	TGTGCCAGCAGCTTACGCGGGCCTAGCACAGATACGCAGTATTTT	CASSLRGPSTDTQYF
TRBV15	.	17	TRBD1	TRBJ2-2	TGTGCCACCAGCAGAGATAGGACAGGGGGCGGCACCGGGGAGCTGTTTTTT	CATSRDRTGGGTGELFF
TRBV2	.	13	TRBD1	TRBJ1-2	TGTGCCAGCAGTTCGGACAGGAACTATGGCTACACCTTC	CASSSDRNYGYTF
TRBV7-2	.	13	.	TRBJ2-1	TGTGCCAGCAGCTTACCGAGCGATAGTGAGCAGTTCTTC	CASSLPSDSEQFF
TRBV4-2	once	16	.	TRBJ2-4	TGTGCCAGCAGCCCTCCAGGAAACAGGGTAGTGGGAATTCAGTACTTC	CASSPPGNRVVGIQYF
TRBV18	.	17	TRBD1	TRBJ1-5	TGTGCCAGCTCACCACCCCAGGGACAGGGGAGCAATCAGCCCCAGCATTTT	CASSPPQGQGSNQPQHF
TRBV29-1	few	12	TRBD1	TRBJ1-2	TGCAGCGTCTGGGACAGGGCCTATGGCTACACCTTC	CSVWDRAYGYTF
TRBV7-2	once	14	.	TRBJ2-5	TGTGCCAGCAGCTTTTTTGAGGGGCGAGAGACCCAGTACTTC	CASSFFEGRETQYF
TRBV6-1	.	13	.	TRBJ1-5	TGTGCCAGCAGTGAGGTGTATAGTCAGCCCCAGCATTTT	CASSEVYSQPQHF
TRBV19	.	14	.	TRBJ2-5	TGTGCCAGTTCAAGGACAGCCTACCAAGAGACCCAGTACTTC	CASSRTAYQETQYF
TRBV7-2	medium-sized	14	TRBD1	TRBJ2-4	TGTGCCAGCAGCTTCGACAGGGGGCCAAACATTCAGTACTTC	CASSFDRGPNIQYF
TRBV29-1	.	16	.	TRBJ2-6	TGCAGCCCCGTAATGGAAGGTCCCTTTGGGGCCAACGTCCTGACTTTC	CSPVMEGPFGANVLTF
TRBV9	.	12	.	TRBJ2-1	TGTGCCAGCAGCGTAGTCGGTGGTGAGCAGTTCTTC	CASSVVGGEQFF
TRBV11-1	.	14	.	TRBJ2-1	TGTGCCAGCAGCTTGGCAGGGACCTACAATGAGCAGTTCTTC	CASSLAGTYNEQFF
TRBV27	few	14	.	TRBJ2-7	TGTGCCAGCAGTCTACAGAGGGGCCTCTACGAGCAGTACTTC	CASSLQRGLYEQYF
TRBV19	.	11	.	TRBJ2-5	TGTGCCAGTAGTATTCGGGAGACCCAGTACTTC	CASSIRETQYF
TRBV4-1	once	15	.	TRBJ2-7	TGCGCCAGCAGCCGTATGTGGGGGGCCACCTACGAGCAGTACTTC	CASSRMWGATYEQYF
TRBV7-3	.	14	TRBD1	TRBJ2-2	TGTGCCAGCAGCCCGGGACAGCAGAACGGGGAGCTGTTTTTT	CASSPGQQNGELFF
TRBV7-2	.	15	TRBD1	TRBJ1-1	TGTGCCAGCAGCCCCCAAGACAGGGACGACACTGAAGCTTTCTTT	CASSPQDRDDTEAFF
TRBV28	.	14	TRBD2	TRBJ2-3	TGTGCCAGCAGTTTCGCTAGCGGGACAGATACGCAGTATTTT	CASSFASGTDTQYF
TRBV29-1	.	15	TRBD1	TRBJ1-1	TGCAGCGTTGAAGATCCCAGGGGGGTTGGCACTGAAGCTTTCTTT	CSVEDPRGVGTEAFF
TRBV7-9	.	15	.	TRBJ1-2	TGTGCCAGCAGCCCTATCGCGGGTCGTCCCTCTGGCTACACCTTC	CASSPIAGRPSGYTF
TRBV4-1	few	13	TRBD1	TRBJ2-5	TGCGCCAGCAGCCCGGGACAGGGGGAGACCCAGTACTTC	CASSPGQGETQYF
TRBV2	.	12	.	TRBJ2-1	TGTGCCAGCAGTGAAGGAGGGAATGAGCAGTTCTTC	CASSEGGNEQFF
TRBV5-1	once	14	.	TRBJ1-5	TGCGCCAGCAGCCCTGACAGAAGCAATCAGCCCCAGCATTTT	CASSPDRSNQPQHF